A selection of T cell receptor beta chains follows, all from one sample in a study of blood T cell repertoires in COVID-19. Sequencing used immunoSEQ multiplex PCR; TCRdb keeps in-frame clones, though not all of them. The sample lists 150,000 to 200,000 clones, about 86% occurring once. The sequencing sample was made of peripheral blood. The receptors derive from a woman at least 80 years old with acute or convalescent COVID-19. Both conserved end residues are part of each CDR3. A D gene is named only where the DNA matches it firmly. Expanded clones get a size class; other rows say once, few or many, or leave the size out.

>-|-|TRBV19|TRBJ2-6
TGTGCCAGTCAGGGAACCGGGGCCAACGTCCTGACTTTC
CASQGTGANVLTF
>-|TRBD1|TRBV28|TRBJ1-4
TGTGCCAGCAGTCTACAGGGGCAGCGGGAAAAACTGTTTTTT
CASSLQGQREKLFF
>few|-|TRBV18|TRBJ2-1
TGTGCCAGCTCACGTTCCGGGGATAATGAGCAGTTCTTC
CASSRSGDNEQFF
>-|-|TRBV5-1|TRBJ1-4
TGCGCCAGCAGCGCGACAGGCACAACTAATGAAAAACTGTTTTTT
CASSATGTTNEKLFF
>-|TRBD1|TRBV10-3|TRBJ2-7
TGTGCCATCAGTGAAATTTGGGACAGGGTAAGCTACGAGCAGTACTTC
CAISEIWDRVSYEQYF
>-|-|TRBV10-3|TRBJ1-5
TGTGCCATCAGTGAGTTTGACAGCTCCAATCAGCCCCAGCATTTT
CAISEFDSSNQPQHF
>-|-|TRBV15|TRBJ1-1
TGTGCCACCAGCAGTACAAGACAGAACACTGAAGCTTTCTTT
CATSSTRQNTEAFF
>-|-|TRBV3-1/TRBV3-2|TRBJ1-1
TGTGCCAGCAGCCGAGAGGGGGGGGTAACTGAAGCTTTCTTT
CASSREGGVTEAFF
>-|TRBD2|TRBV6-2/TRBV6-3|TRBJ2-1
TGTGCCAGCACCCCGGGACTAGCGGGGGGGCAGTTCTTC
CASTPGLAGGQFF
>-|TRBD2|TRBV2|TRBJ2-7
TGTGCCAGCGAGGGAGGGCCGAGTGTAACCTACGAGCAGTACTTC
CASEGGPSVTYEQYF
>-|TRBD1|TRBV7-9|TRBJ2-7
TGTGCCAGCAGCCCACAGGGGTGGAGGTCCTACGAGCAGTACTTC
CASSPQGWRSYEQYF
>-|-|TRBV12-3/TRBV12-4|TRBJ1-2
TGTGCCAGCAGTTTAGGGGGACTTGGCTACACCTTC
CASSLGGLGYTF
>-|TRBD1|TRBV3-1/TRBV3-2|TRBJ1-2
TGTGCCAGCAGCCAAGGGACAGGAAATAACTATGGCTACACCTTC
CASSQGTGNNYGYTF
>-|-|TRBV3-1/TRBV3-2|TRBJ1-6
TGTGCCAGCAGCCCGGGACTTGACAATTCACCCCTCCACTTT
CASSPGLDNSPLHF
>-|TRBD1|TRBV4-1|TRBJ2-5
TGCGCCAGCAGCAGTCAAACAGGGGTTCGAGAGACCCAGTACTTC
CASSSQTGVRETQYF
>-|TRBD2|TRBV6-5|TRBJ2-7
TGTGCCAGCAGTCGCGTGACTAGCGGGGGGGCCAAGCAGTACTTC
CASSRVTSGGAKQYF
>-|TRBD1|TRBV4-1|TRBJ1-1
TGCGCCAGCAGCCCTGTCAAGACAGGGGGGTACACTGAAGCTTTCTTT
CASSPVKTGGYTEAFF
>-|TRBD2|TRBV29-1|TRBJ2-3
TGCAGCGTTGAAGGTGGACTAGCGAAAATCACAGATACGCAGTATTTT
CSVEGGLAKITDTQYF
>-|-|TRBV7-9|TRBJ1-4
TGTGCCAGCACCCATGAGGGGGGGGCTGGCGAAAAACTGTTTTTT
CASTHEGGAGEKLFF
>once|TRBD2|TRBV5-4|TRBJ2-2
TGTGCCAGCAGCTTGGCGGGAGGAGGCACCGGGGAGCTGTTTTTT
CASSLAGGGTGELFF
>-|TRBD2|TRBV7-6|TRBJ2-7
TGTGCCAGCGGAGCCCGAAGCGGGAGAGGTTACGAGCAGTACTTC
CASGARSGRGYEQYF
>-|TRBD2|TRBV19|TRBJ2-1
TGTGCCAGTAGTATCACGTCTAGCGGGCTGTACAATGAGCAGTTCTTC
CASSITSSGLYNEQFF
>-|-|TRBV15|TRBJ1-1
TGTGCCACCAGCAGAGAAGCAGGGGCCACGAACACTGAAGCTTTCTTT
CATSREAGATNTEAFF
>-|-|TRBV28|TRBJ2-3
TGTGCCAGCAAGGGACACTATAGCACAGATACGCAGTATTTT
CASKGHYSTDTQYF
>-|TRBD1|TRBV3-1/TRBV3-2|TRBJ1-2
TGTGCCAGCACCCCGGGACAGGGGGCAGGAGGCTATGGCTACACCTTC
CASTPGQGAGGYGYTF
>-|-|TRBV19|TRBJ1-5
TGTGCCAGTAGTAATCCAAGGAGGGCAGTCAATCAGCCCCAGCATTTT
CASSNPRRAVNQPQHF
>-|TRBD1|TRBV18|TRBJ1-6
TGTGCCAGCTCACTGTCCGGGACAGGAGATAATTCACCCCTCCACTTT
CASSLSGTGDNSPLHF
>-|TRBD1|TRBV7-6|TRBJ2-7
TGTGCCAGCAGCTTATCACAGGGGAAATCATACGAGCAGTACTTC
CASSLSQGKSYEQYF
>-|-|TRBV2|TRBJ2-7
TGTGCCAGCAGGCTCGATAAATTAGCCTACGAGCAGTACTTC
CASRLDKLAYEQYF
>few|-|TRBV19|TRBJ2-5
TGTGCCAGTAGTATTGGTGGGACAAGACAAGAGACCCAGTACTTC
CASSIGGTRQETQYF
>-|TRBD1|TRBV18|TRBJ2-1
TGTGCCAGCTCACGACAGGGGGATGAGCAGTTCTTC
CASSRQGDEQFF
>-|TRBD1|TRBV28|TRBJ2-4
TGTGCCAGCAGTCCCGGGTGGGGACAGGGAAACATTCAGTACTTC
CASSPGWGQGNIQYF
>-|-|TRBV6-5|TRBJ1-2
TGTGCCAGCAGACCACCTGACAGTTCTAACTATGGCTACACCTTC
CASRPPDSSNYGYTF
>once|TRBD2|TRBV27|TRBJ2-6
TGTGCCAGCAGTTCATTACCGGGACTAGCGGGAGCGATGGGGGCCAACGTCCTGACTTTC
CASSSLPGLAGAMGANVLTF
>-|TRBD1|TRBV4-1|TRBJ2-1
TGCGCCAGCAGCCGCTCAGGACAGGCTACTAGTAGGTATGAGCAGTTCTTC
CASSRSGQATSRYEQFF
>-|-|TRBV15|TRBJ1-2
TGTGCCACCAGCAGAGAGACAGGCCCCTATGGCTACACCTTC
CATSRETGPYGYTF
>-|-|TRBV2|TRBJ2-5
TGTGCCAGTAACCTCCCCGGCGGGGGCGGGGTAGGAGAGACCCAGTACTTC
CASNLPGGGGVGETQYF
>-|-|TRBV7-6|TRBJ2-2
TGTGCCGTCGGACCCTTTGGGGCTTCGGGTTCCGGGGAGCTGTTTTTT
CAVGPFGASGSGELFF
>-|-|TRBV10-3|TRBJ1-2
TGTGCCATCAGTGAGGACAGGTTCTATGGCTACACCTTC
CAISEDRFYGYTF
>-|-|TRBV11-2|TRBJ2-7
TGTGCCAGCAGCTTAGGGCCGGCGGTCGACTACGAGCAGTACTTC
CASSLGPAVDYEQYF
>once|TRBD2|TRBV9|TRBJ2-7
TGTGCCAGCAGCGTAGGAGTTAGCGGGGGGCTTCTCTACGAGCAGTACTTC
CASSVGVSGGLLYEQYF
>-|TRBD1|TRBV13|TRBJ1-5
TGTGCCAGCAGCTTGCGTGGGACAGGGGCCGGGCCCCAGCATTTT
CASSLRGTGAGPQHF
>-|-|TRBV6-5|TRBJ1-1
TGTGCCAGCAGTAAACCCGTCGGGGGGCCCACTGAAGCTTTCTTT
CASSKPVGGPTEAFF
>-|-|TRBV6-1|TRBJ1-2
TGTGCCAGCAGTGAAGTTCATATTCGCGTCAGGGGCGACTTTAACTATGGCTACACCTTC
CASSEVHIRVRGDFNYGYTF